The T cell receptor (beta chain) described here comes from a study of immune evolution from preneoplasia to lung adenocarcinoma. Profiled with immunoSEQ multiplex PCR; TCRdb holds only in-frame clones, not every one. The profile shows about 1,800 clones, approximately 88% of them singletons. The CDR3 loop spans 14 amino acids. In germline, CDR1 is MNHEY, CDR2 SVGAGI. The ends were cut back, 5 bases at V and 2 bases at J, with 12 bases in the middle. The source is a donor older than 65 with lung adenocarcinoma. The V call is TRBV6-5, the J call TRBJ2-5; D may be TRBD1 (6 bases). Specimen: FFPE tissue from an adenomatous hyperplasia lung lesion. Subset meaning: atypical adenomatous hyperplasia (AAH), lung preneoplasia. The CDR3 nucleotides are TGTGCCAGCAGTCGCCGACAGGTACAAGAGACCCAGTACTTC. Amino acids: CASSRRQVQETQYF.